These 11 T cell receptor beta chains were all obtained from the same sample, sequenced in a study of T cells in Graves' hyperthyroidism and ophthalmopathy. There were TCR beta CDR3 regions amplified from RNA transcripts. First-round RT-PCR targeting the TCR CDR3 was performed with the HTBI primer set. TCRdb re-called the multiplex PCR reads through MiXCR, storing one row per CDR3 protein. The top ten hold approximately 54% of the sample, which has over 400,000 distinct CDR3 sequences, about 20% seen once. The sample was blood. These receptors all stem from a woman in her seventies with Graves' ophthalmopathy.

This clonotype was counted ten times or more. The chain uses TRBV28 and TRBJ1-1, with a tentative D call TRBD1 (6 bases). The CDR3 extends over 15 amino acids. From germline, CDR1 is MDHEN and CDR2 SYDVKM. Trimming left V 5 bases short and J 1 base short, with 14 bases between. Here the CDR3 reads CASSPPQGKNTEAFF. CDR3 DNA sequence: TGTGCCAGCAGTCCCCCACAGGGAAAGAACACTGAAGCTTTCTTT. Looking up the rest from reference TRBV28 and TRBJ1-1 gives the full variable domain: DVKVTQSSRYLVKRTGEKVFLECVQDMDHENMFWYRQDPGLGLRLIYFSYDVKMKEKGDIPEGYSVSREKKERFSLILESASTNQTSMYLCASSPPQGKNTEAFFGQGTRLTVV.

This chain's CDR3 is CATSDDRDSFNQPQHF. CDR3 nucleotides: TGTGCCACCAGTGATGACCGGGACAGCTTCAATCAGCCCCAGCATTTT. This rearrangement joins TRBV24-1 to TRBJ1-5; 7 bases are a match to TRBD1. Germline CDR1 KGHDR, CDR2 SFDVKD. The CDR3 totals 16 residues. J lost 3 bases, V lost 3 bases, and 7 bases had no gene match.

This clonotype was counted ten times or more. V and J are TRBV7-2 and TRBJ2-3; D ambiguous. Per the germline V gene, CDR1 is SGHTA and CDR2 is FQGNSA. CDR3 size: 14 residues. Trimming removed 1 base at V and 7 bases at J, with 12 bases between. The CDR3 spells CASSLGLTENTQYF. CDR3 DNA: TGTGCCAGCAGCTTAGGACTGACTGAGAATACGCAGTATTTT.

This clonotype was detected a few times. The chain employs TRBV30 and TRBJ2-3; D unresolved. The CDR3 has 14 residues. The V end lost 2 bases, the J end lost 5 bases, and 14 bases lay between the germline ends. Looked up from germline, CDR1 is GTSNPN and CDR2 is SVGIG (reference sequence). CDR3 nucleotide sequence: TGTGCCTGGAGTTCCTACGGATTGAGAGATACGCAGTATTTT. Translated: CAWSSYGLRDTQYF.

This clonotype was seen more than once but under ten times. The J gene is TRBJ1-6, the V gene TRBV6-1; 9 positions match TRBD1. From germline, CDR1 is MNHNS and CDR2 SASEGT. Germline trimming cut 7 bases from V and 11 bases from J; bases unmatched to any gene: 15. The CDR3 has 16 residues. In DNA, the CDR3 is TGTGCCAGCACCTTAGGACAGGGGTCGATTATGACACCCCTCCACTTT. Protein product: CASTLGQGSIMTPLHF.

The chain carries TRBV7-2 and TRBJ2-2, with TRBD2 matching over 7 bases. Per germline, CDR1 SGHTA and CDR2 FQGNSA. Germline trimming cut 5 bases from V and 5 bases from J; bases unmatched to any gene: 8. The CDR3 has 15 residues. CDR3 residues: CASSPWGGGTGELFF. CDR3 sequence (DNA): TGTGCCAGCAGCCCGTGGGGGGGAGGGACCGGGGAGCTGTTTTTT.

This chain links TRBV18 with TRBJ1-2; D not certain. The length of the CDR3 is 16 residues. V lost 3 bases, J lost 4 bases, and 18 bases lay in between. Germline CDR1 KGHSH, CDR2 LQKENI. The CDR3 region has the DNA TGTGCCAGCTCACCTAGTTTACGGGGAATCGGCTATGGCTACACCTTC. Translated: CASSPSLRGIGYGYTF.

In this sample, this clonotype turned up a few times. This chain connects TRBV7-3 to TRBJ2-1; the match to TRBD2 covers 7 bases. This CDR3 is built from 14 residues. Germline V lookup: CDR1 SGHTA, CDR2 FQGTGA. Losses at the gene ends were 3 bases for V and 6 bases for J; bases not matched to a gene: 5. CDR3 sequence: CASSFGLGLNEQFF. The CDR3 bases are TGTGCCAGCAGCTTTGGACTAGGACTCAATGAGCAGTTCTTC.

This clonotype was observed many times. V usage is TRBV2 and J usage is TRBJ2-1, with 7 bases identical to TRBD1. V was clipped by 3 bases and J by 9 bases; unmatched bases: 11. Germline V gives CDR1 SNHLY, CDR2 FYNNEI. The CDR3 is made up of 15 amino acids. CDR3 amino acids: CASSESGSPGGEQFF. Here the CDR3 DNA reads TGTGCCAGCAGTGAGTCGGGCTCCCCAGGGGGTGAGCAGTTCTTC.

The J gene is TRBJ1-1, the V gene TRBV7-2, with D perhaps TRBD1 (6 bases). V shed 5 bases and J shed 3 bases, with 13 bases lying between them. CDR1 is SGHTA and CDR2 is FQGNSA in the germline V gene. The CDR3 totals 14 residues. The CDR3 coding sequence is TGTGCCAGCAGCACTAGCGGACAGTACACTGAAGCTTTCTTT. It yields the protein CASSTSGQYTEAFF.

This clonotype was observed at least ten times. The rearrangement joins TRBV12-3 or TRBV12-4 to TRBJ1-1; the D is unclear. The CDR3 consists of 11 residues. With 4 bases removed from V and 4 bases from J, the gap between germline ends came to 4 bases. CDR3: CASSSFTEAFF. The CDR3, as DNA: TGTGCCAGCAGTTCTTTCACTGAAGCTTTCTTT.